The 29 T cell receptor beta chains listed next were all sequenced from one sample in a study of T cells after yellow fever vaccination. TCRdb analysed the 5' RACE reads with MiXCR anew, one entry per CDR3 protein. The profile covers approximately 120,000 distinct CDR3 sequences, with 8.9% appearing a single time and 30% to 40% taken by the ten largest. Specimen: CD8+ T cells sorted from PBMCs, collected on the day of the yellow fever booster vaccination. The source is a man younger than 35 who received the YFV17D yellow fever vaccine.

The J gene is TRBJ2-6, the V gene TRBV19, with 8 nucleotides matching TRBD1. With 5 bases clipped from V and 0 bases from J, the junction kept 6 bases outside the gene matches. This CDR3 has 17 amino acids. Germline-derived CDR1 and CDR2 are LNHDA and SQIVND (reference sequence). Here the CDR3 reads CASSYHRGNSGANVLTF. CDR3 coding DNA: TGTGCCAGTAGTTACCACAGGGGGAACTCTGGGGCCAACGTCCTGACTTTC.

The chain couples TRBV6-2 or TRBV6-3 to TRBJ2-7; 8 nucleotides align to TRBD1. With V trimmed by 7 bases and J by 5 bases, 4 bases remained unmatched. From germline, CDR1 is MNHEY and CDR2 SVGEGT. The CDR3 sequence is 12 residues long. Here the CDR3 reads CASTGTGNEQYF. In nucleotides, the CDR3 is TGTGCCAGCACTGGGACAGGCAACGAGCAGTACTTC.

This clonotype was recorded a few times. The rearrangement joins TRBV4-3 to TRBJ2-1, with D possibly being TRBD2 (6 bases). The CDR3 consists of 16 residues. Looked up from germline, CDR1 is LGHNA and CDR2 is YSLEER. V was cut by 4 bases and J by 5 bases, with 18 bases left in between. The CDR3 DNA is TGCGCCAGCAGCCGCGGCCGGGACTTTCCAGACAATGAGCAGTTCTTC. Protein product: CASSRGRDFPDNEQFF.

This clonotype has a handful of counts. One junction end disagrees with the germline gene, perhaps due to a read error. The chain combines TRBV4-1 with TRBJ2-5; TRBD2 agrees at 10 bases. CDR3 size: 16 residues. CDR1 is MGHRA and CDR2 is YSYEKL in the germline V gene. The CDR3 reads CASSQDPAGGQGTQYF. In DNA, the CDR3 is TGCGCCAGCAGCCAAGATCCAGCGGGGGGGCAAGGGACCCAGTACTTC.

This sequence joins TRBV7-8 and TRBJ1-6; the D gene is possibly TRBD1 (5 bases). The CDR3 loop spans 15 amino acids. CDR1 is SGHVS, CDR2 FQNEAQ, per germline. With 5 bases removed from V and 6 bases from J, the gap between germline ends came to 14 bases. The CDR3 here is CASSTGTEVNSPLHF. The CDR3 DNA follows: TGTGCCAGCAGCACCGGGACGGAGGTTAATTCACCCCTCCACTTT.

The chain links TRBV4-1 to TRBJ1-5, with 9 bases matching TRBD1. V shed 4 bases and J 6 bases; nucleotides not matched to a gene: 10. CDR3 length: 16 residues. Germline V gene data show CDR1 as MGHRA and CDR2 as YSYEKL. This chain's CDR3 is CASSRDRGRSVQPQHF. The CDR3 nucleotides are TGCGCCAGCAGCCGCGACAGGGGGAGAAGCGTTCAGCCCCAGCATTTT.

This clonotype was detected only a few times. CDR3 region: CASSHDFSGATDTQYF. DNA of the CDR3: TGCGCCAGCAGCCATGACTTTAGCGGGGCCACAGATACGCAGTATTTT. The chain carries TRBV4-3 and TRBJ2-3, with 8 bases matching TRBD2. The length of the CDR3 is 16 residues. CDR1 and CDR2 (germline): LGHNA, YSLEER. V shed 3 bases, J shed 2 bases, and the junction held 7 bases outside the gene matches.

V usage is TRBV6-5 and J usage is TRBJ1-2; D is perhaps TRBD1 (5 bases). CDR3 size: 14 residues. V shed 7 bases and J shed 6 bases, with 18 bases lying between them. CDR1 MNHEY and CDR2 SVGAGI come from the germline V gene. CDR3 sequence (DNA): TGTGCCAGCACCCCCAGGACGGGACTCCATGGCTACACCTTC. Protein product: CASTPRTGLHGYTF.

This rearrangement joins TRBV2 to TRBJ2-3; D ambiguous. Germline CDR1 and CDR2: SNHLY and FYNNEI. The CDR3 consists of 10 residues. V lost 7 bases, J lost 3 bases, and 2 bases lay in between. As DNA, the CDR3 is TGTGCCAGCATTACAGATACGCAGTATTTT. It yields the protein CASITDTQYF.

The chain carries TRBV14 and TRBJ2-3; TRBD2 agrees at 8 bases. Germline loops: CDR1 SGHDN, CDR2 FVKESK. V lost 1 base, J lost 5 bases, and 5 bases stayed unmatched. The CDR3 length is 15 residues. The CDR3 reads CASSQGWTSQDTQYF. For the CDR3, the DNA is TGTGCCAGCAGCCAAGGTTGGACTAGCCAAGATACGCAGTATTTT. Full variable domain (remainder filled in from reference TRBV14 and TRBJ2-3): EAGVTQFPSHSVIEKGQTVTLRCDPISGHDNLYWYRRVMGKEIKFLLHFVKESKQDESGMPNNRFLAERTGGTYSTLKVQPAELEDSGVYFCASSQGWTSQDTQYFGPGTRLTVL.

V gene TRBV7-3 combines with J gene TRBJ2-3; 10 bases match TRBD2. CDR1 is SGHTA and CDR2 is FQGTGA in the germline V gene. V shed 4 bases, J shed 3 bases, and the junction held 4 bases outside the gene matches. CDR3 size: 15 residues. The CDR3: CASSYTSGVTDTQYF. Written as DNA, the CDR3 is TGTGCCAGCAGCTACACTAGCGGGGTGACAGATACGCAGTATTTT.

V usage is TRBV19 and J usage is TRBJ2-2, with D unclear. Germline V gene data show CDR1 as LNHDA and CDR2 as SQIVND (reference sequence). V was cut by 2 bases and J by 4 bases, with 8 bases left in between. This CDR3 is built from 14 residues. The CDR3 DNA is TGTGCCAGTAGTATAAGAACGGTCACCGGGGAGCTGTTTTTT. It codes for CASSIRTVTGELFF.

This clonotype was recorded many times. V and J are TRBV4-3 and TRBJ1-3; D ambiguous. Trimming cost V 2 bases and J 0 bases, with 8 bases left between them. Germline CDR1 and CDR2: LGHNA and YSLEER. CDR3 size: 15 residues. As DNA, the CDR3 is TGCGCCAGCAGCCAATATATGCGCTCTGGAAACACCATATATTTT. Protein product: CASSQYMRSGNTIYF.

CDR3 DNA sequence: TGCAGCGTTGGGAAACAAAACACTGAAGCTTTCTTT. This sequence encodes CSVGKQNTEAFF. V gene TRBV29-1 combines with J gene TRBJ1-1; no clear D gene. The V and J ends lost 4 bases and 2 bases respectively, with 8 bases between them. Germline V gives CDR1 SQVTM, CDR2 ANQGSEA. The length of the CDR3 is 12 residues.

CDR3 region: CASSPPWERGLGTDTQYF. The CDR3 coding sequence is TGTGCCAGCAGTCCCCCCTGGGAGAGGGGCCTTGGCACAGATACGCAGTATTTT. The genes are TRBV28 and TRBJ2-3, with D perhaps being TRBD1 or TRBD2 (5 bases each). Deletions cut 5 bases from V and 1 base from J, with 22 bases between. This CDR3 is built from 18 residues. CDR1 is MDHEN, CDR2 SYDVKM, per germline.

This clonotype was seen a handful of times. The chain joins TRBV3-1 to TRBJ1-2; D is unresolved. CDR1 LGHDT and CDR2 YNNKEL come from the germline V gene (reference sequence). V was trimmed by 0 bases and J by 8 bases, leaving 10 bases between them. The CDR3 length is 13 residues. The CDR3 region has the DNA TGTGCCAGCAGCCAAGAAGGCCGGTTAGGCTACACCTTC. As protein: CASSQEGRLGYTF. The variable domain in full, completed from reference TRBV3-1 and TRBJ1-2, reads DTAVSQTPKYLVTQMGNDKSIKCEQNLGHDTMYWYKQDSKKFLKIMFSYNNKELIINETVPNRFSPKSPDKAHLNLHINSLELGDSAVYFCASSQEGRLGYTFGSGTRLTVV.

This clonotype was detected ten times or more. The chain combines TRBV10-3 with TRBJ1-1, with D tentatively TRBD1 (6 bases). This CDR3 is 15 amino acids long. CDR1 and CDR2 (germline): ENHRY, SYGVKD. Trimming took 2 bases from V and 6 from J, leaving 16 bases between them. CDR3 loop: CAISESLQGPAEAFF. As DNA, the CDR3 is TGTGCCATCAGTGAGAGTTTGCAGGGGCCCGCTGAAGCTTTCTTT.

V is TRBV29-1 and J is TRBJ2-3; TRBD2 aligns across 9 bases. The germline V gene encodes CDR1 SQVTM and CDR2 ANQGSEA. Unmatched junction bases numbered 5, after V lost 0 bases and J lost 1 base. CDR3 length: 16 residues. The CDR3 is CSVEDQVAGGTDTQYF. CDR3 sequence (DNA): TGCAGCGTTGAAGATCAGGTAGCGGGGGGCACAGATACGCAGTATTTT.

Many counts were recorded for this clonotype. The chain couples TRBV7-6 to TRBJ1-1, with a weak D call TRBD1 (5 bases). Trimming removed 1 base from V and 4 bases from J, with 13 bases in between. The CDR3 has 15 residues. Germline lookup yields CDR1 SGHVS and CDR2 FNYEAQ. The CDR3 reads CASSLGSTGSTEAFF. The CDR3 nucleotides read TGTGCCAGCAGCTTAGGCTCCACAGGTAGCACTGAAGCTTTCTTT.

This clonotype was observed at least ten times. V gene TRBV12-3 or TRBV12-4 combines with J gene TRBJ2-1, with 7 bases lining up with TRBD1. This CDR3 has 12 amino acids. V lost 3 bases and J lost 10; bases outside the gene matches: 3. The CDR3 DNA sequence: TGTGCCAGCAGTTTTACAGGGGACGAGCAGTTCTTC. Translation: CASSFTGDEQFF.

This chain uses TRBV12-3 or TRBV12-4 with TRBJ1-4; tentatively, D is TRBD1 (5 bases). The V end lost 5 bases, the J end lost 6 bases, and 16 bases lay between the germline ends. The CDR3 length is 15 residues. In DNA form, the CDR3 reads TGTGCCAGCAGTCTCTCCCAGGGACTCTATGAAAAACTGTTTTTT. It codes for CASSLSQGLYEKLFF.

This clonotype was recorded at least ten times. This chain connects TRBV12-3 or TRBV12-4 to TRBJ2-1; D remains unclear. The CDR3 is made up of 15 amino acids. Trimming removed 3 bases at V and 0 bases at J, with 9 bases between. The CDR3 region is CASSFGRSSYNEQFF. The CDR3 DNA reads TGTGCCAGCAGTTTTGGCAGGAGCTCCTACAATGAGCAGTTCTTC.

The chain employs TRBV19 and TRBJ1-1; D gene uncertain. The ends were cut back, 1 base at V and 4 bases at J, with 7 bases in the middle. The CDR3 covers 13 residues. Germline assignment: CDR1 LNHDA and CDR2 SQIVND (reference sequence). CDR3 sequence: CASSIVLSTEAFF. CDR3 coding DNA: TGTGCCAGTAGTATAGTGCTGTCCACTGAAGCTTTCTTT.

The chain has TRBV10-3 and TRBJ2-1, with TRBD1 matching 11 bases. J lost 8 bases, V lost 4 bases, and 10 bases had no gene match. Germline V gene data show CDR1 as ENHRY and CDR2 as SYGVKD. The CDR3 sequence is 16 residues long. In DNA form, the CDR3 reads TGTGCCATCAGTGGGTTAGGGGGACAGGGGGTTGATGAGCAGTTCTTC. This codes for CAISGLGGQGVDEQFF.

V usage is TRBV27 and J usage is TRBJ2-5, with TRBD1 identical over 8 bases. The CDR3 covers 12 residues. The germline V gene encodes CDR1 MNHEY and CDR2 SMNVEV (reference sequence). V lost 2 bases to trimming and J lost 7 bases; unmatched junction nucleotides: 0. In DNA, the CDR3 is TGTGCCAGCAGTTTAGACAGGGGGACCCAGTACTTC. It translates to CASSLDRGTQYF.

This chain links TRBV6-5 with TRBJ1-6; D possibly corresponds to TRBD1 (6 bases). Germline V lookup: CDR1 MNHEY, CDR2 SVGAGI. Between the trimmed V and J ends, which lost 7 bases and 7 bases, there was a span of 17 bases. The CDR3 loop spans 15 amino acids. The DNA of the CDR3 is TGTGCCAGCACCCTCTGGAGAACAGGGAATTCACCCCTCCACTTT. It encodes CASTLWRTGNSPLHF.

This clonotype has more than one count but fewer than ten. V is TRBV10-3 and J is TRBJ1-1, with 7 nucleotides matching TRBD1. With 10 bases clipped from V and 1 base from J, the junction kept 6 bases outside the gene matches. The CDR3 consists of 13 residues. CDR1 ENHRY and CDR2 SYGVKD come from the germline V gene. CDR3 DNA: TGTGCCACAAACAGGGGCGGGAACACTGAAGCTTTCTTT. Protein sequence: CATNRGGNTEAFF.

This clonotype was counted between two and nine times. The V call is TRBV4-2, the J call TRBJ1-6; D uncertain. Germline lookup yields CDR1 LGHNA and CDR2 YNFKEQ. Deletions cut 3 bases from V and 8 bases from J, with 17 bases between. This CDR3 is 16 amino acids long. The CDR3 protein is CASSHPVTASDSPLHF. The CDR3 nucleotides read TGTGCCAGCAGCCACCCCGTTACGGCTTCGGATTCACCCCTCCACTTT.

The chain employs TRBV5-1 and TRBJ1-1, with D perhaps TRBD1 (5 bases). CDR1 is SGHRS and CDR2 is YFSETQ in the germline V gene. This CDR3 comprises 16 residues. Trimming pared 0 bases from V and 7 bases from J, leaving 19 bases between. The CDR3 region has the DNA TGCGCCAGCAGCTTGGTGGGGCAAACTTTCGGGGATGAAGCTTTCTTT. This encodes CASSLVGQTFGDEAFF.